This T cell receptor beta chain was profiled in a study of blood T cell repertoires in COVID-19 (dated by TCRdb to between 2020 and 2021). Background for the entire study: Samples from collaborators originated in the United States, Italy and Spain and spanned both the acute and convalescent phases of COVID-19. The repertoires were made available in a free public database intended to serve as a resource for research on the immune response to SARS-CoV-2. Deeply sampled blood TCRbeta repertoires from subjects exposed to, actively infected with, or recovered from COVID-19 were included in the dataset. Nearly every sample came with metadata listing a de-identified subject ID, COVID-19 status, age in years and sex. Where HLA class I and class II types were available, the types were taken from metadata supplied by the sample provider, not from assay-based typing. The material from the prospective study consisted of cDNA or gDNA derived from T cells, B-cell-depleted T cells, or PBMCs. The samples were drawn from two sources: the first 160 participants of the ongoing ImmuneRACE study, and 950 to 1,500 subjects contributed by 6 global collaborators. Points the paper makes about the study in general: Clinical and demographic metadata were provided uncurated, with the amount varying by source and participant.

Counted from cysteine to phenylalanine, this CDR3 has 11 amino acids. The DNA shown is the 33-base CDR3, in frame from base 1. V is shortened by 2 bases, J by 5 bases, and the region joining them spans 3 bases. CDR1 and CDR2 are drawn from the germline V gene (reference sequence): GTSNPN, SVGIG. TCRbeta CDR3 regions were amplified from genomic DNA by means of the immunoSEQ Assay, a bias-controlled multiplex PCR. In the paper's pipeline: Within the assay, amplification of reference gene primers was used to estimate how many nucleated cells each sample contained. To quantify the absolute abundance of each unique TCRbeta CDR3 rearrangement, sequence reads were collapsed and filtered. For each sample, productive Simpson clonality was calculated as the square root of Simpson's diversity index over productive rearrangements. In its TCRdb copy, this immuneACCESS table keeps in-frame sequences only and misses some clones. Where compared with another copy, unresolved V genes explain less than half of these, and the others have no known cause. V and J calls and clone size are those listed in that table; D and trimming were worked out from the DNA. This sample has about 180,000 clones in its table, and approximately 85% of those were observed once. The ten largest clones capture approximately 10% of the sample.

In the case of this clone: Its specific antigen is unknown. Per-nucleotide qualities are absent, and no much larger clonotype sits a single base away.

Collaborating institutions collected whole blood in K2EDTA tubes following their own protocols. Collaborator samples were shipped for TCRbeta analysis as frozen whole blood, isolated PBMCs, or DNA extracted from either sample type. This TCR came from a human donor with active or convalescent COVID-19. The donor label of this sample is uncertain. The rearrangement combines TRBV30 with TRBJ2-2; no D gene can be assigned with confidence. The sample consisted of peripheral blood. The nucleotide sequence reads TGTGCCTGGAGTTATACCGGGGAGCTGTTTTTT. Translated, this is CAWSYTGELFF.